Below, 10 T cell receptor beta chains from the same sample are listed, as sequenced in a study of T cells in localized non-small cell lung cancer. TCRdb keeps only in-frame clones here, not all; method: immunoSEQ multiplex PCR. The table lists some 90,000 clones, approximately 86% of them singletons. This specimen was peripheral blood, taken before any cancer treatment. These receptor sequences come from a man aged 35 to 69 with stage I squamous cell lung carcinoma.

The chain joins TRBV4-2 to TRBJ2-2, with D tentatively TRBD1 (6 bases). This CDR3 contains 16 residues. Trimming took off 0 bases at V and 4 bases at J, with 12 bases between the two ends. CDR1 LGHNA and CDR2 YNFKEQ come from the germline V gene. Written as DNA, the CDR3 is TGTGCCAGCAGCCAAGAAGGGGGAAGAATCACCGGGGAGCTGTTTTTT. Protein product: CASSQEGGRITGELFF.

J is TRBJ2-1 and V is TRBV6-6; the D gene is possibly TRBD1 (5 bases). Trimming pared 5 bases from V and 10 bases from J, leaving 12 bases between. The CDR3 runs 12 residues. The germline gives CDR1 MNHNY, CDR2 SVGAGI (reference sequence). The CDR3 DNA follows: TGTGCCAGCAGTACCCAGGGAAACGAGCAGTTCTTC. Amino acids: CASSTQGNEQFF.

The chain links TRBV4-3 to TRBJ1-2; maybe TRBD1 (6 bases). The ends were cut back, 0 bases at V and 2 bases at J, with 22 bases in the middle. This CDR3 has 19 amino acids. The V gene's germline CDR1 is LGHNA and CDR2 YSLEER. CDR3 nucleotide sequence: TGCGCCAGCAGCCAAGATGCGGGGGGCTTATTCTCCACAAACTATGGCTACACCTTC. Translated: CASSQDAGGLFSTNYGYTF.

This clone was seen more than once but under ten times. The chain links TRBV2 to TRBJ1-2; 7 bases align to TRBD1. Per germline, CDR1 SNHLY and CDR2 FYNNEI. CDR3 size: 14 residues. The trim removed 2 bases at V and 4 bases at J, leaving 4 bases unmatched. The CDR3 loop reads CASSESRQGYGYTF. The DNA for the CDR3 is TGTGCCAGCAGTGAATCTCGACAGGGCTATGGCTACACCTTC.

This clone was picked up a small number of times. The V call is TRBV5-1, the J call TRBJ2-7; D is unresolved. The CDR3 extends over 13 amino acids. V was trimmed by 4 bases and J by 5 bases, leaving 13 bases between them. The germline V gene has CDR1 SGHRS and CDR2 YFSETQ. The CDR3 bases are TGCGCCAGCAGCGTCCCCTCAGGCAACGAGCAGTACTTC. The encoded protein is CASSVPSGNEQYF.

This chain connects TRBV6-5 to TRBJ2-4; unclear D gene. Germline values: CDR1 MNHEY, CDR2 SVGAGI. The CDR3 has 14 residues. V was cut by 6 bases and J by 0 bases, with 9 bases left in between. The CDR3, as DNA: TGTGCCAGCAGAGGGCAACTAGCCAAAAACATTCAGTACTTC. Translating it yields CASRGQLAKNIQYF.

V usage is TRBV2 and J usage is TRBJ1-2; 9 nucleotides match TRBD1. There are 14 residues in the CDR3. Germline V gives CDR1 SNHLY, CDR2 FYNNEI. The junction had 11 bases not matched to a gene; V was cut back by 1 base and J by 14 bases. The CDR3 region has the DNA TGTGCCAGCAGTGAAGTTCCGGGGACAGGGCGAGTGACCTTC. This codes for CASSEVPGTGRVTF.

The V gene is TRBV25-1, the J gene TRBJ1-4; TRBD1 is a possible D gene (6 bases). V dropped 5 bases and J dropped 4 bases, with 17 bases sitting between them. Germline V gene data show CDR1 as MGHDK and CDR2 as SYGVNS. This CDR3 is 16 amino acids long. In nucleotides, the CDR3 is TGTGCCAGCAGTCCTGCTTACGGGGGCATTAATGAAAAACTGTTTTTT. This codes for CASSPAYGGINEKLFF.

This clone was detected only a few times. V usage is TRBV2 and J usage is TRBJ1-5, with D unclear. From germline, CDR1 is SNHLY and CDR2 FYNNEI. V gave up 3 bases and J gave up 5 bases, with 5 bases separating them. The length of the CDR3 is 12 residues. The CDR3 DNA is TGTGCCAGCAGTGAGTGGTATCAGCCCCAGCATTTT. This translates into CASSEWYQPQHF.

The gene calls are TRBV27 and TRBJ1-1; D is possibly TRBD1 (5 bases). The CDR3 contains 15 residues. The germline gives CDR1 MNHEY, CDR2 SMNVEV (reference sequence). V lost 5 bases and J lost 5, with 18 bases in between. This CDR3 reads CASSMGRGLGTEAFF. The CDR3 DNA reads as TGTGCCAGCAGTATGGGACGCGGGCTTGGGACTGAAGCTTTCTTT.